This TCR beta chain is drawn from a study of identical twins. Notes on the study in general: In zero-insertion analyses, partial confounding could arise from invariant MAIT and iNKT cells.

All of the donors were Caucasians in good health. Each cDNA held unique molecular identifiers, and template switching gave it a universal primer site. TCRdb reprocessed the 5' RACE reads via MiXCR and lists one record per CDR3 protein. This repertoire shows 120,000 to 150,000 distinct CDR3 sequences, approximately 3.5% found once; its top ten account for 8% to 8.5%. This clonotype has ten or more counts. The antigen is unknown. Germline CDR1 reads MDHEN; CDR2 reads SYDVKM. This CDR3 spans 14 amino acids. V lost 10 bases and J lost 2, with 18 bases in between. The clonotype was recovered from a man aged 18 to 30 in good health. Sequencing was done on a sample of memory T cells sorted from blood. This rearrangement joins TRBV28 to TRBJ2-7; D might be TRBD2 (6 bases). CDR3 nucleotide sequence: TGTGCCACTTTGGGAGGTGGATCTCCCTACGAGCAGTACTTC. Translated, it gives CATLGGGSPYEQYF.